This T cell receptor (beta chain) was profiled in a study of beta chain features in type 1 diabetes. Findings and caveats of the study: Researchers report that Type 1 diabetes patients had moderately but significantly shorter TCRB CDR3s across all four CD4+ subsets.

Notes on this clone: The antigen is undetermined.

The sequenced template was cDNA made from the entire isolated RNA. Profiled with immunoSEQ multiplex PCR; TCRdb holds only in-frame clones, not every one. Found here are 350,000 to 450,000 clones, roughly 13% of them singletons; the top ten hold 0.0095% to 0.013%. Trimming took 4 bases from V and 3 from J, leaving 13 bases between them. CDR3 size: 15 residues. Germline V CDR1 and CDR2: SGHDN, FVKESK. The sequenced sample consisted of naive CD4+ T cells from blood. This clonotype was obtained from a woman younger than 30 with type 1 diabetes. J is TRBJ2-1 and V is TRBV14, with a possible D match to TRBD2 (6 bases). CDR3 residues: CASSRRTKGYNEQFF. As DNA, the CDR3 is TGTGCCAGCAGCCGGAGGACTAAAGGCTACAATGAGCAGTTCTTC.